The clone carrying this T cell receptor beta chain was recorded a few times. Its antigen is unknown. One entry per CDR3 protein, called by TCRdb with MiXCR from the 5' RACE reads. The sample shows roughly 110,000 distinct CDR3 sequences, 11% of them seen only once. The CDR3 is 17 amino acids. The germline CDR1 and CDR2 sequences are SGHVS and FQNEAQ. V lost 5 bases to trimming and J lost 0 bases, with 17 bases between them. The data were obtained in a study of spatial heterogeneity in lung cancer. Findings of the study overall: There were more appearances of ubiquitous expanded tumor TCRs in blood at resection than at follow-up.

Time point specified: blood at routine non-recurrence follow-up after resection. Sequencing was performed on whole RNA extracted from tumor and nontumor lung tissue, or from frozen PBMC, and the material was left unsorted. The chain recombines TRBV7-8 with TRBJ2-1, with D perhaps TRBD2 (5 bases). The input for sequencing was PBMCs, taken at follow-up. This clonotype was sampled from a female donor with early-stage non-small cell lung cancer. Here the CDR3 reads CASSRDVRVGSYNEQFF. The CDR3, as DNA: TGTGCCAGCAGCCGAGACGTGCGGGTTGGCTCCTACAATGAGCAGTTCTTC.